This TCR beta chain was recovered during a study of CD8+ T cells in alopecia areata. General study findings and limits: Higher clonality than in normal scalp was seen in lesional scalp, especially alopecia totalis/universalis. Numerous expanded lesional clones remained in scalp and blood during tofacitinib.

The CDR3 contains 12 residues. V was cut by 5 bases and J by 4 bases, with 8 bases left in between. Per the germline V gene, CDR1 is MNHEY and CDR2 is SVGAGI. The treatment denotes: oral pan-JAK inhibitor, 5-10 mg twice daily. Peripheral blood and lesional scalp punch biopsies came from alopecia areata patients. Reverse transcription of extracted RNA yielded cDNA, which provided the sequencing template. Repertoires were generated with immunoSEQ multiplex PCR, while TCRdb's copy carries only in-frame clones and drops some. The sample includes under 200,000 clones, less than 70% of them seen just once. Notes on this clone: Its antigen is currently unknown.

Specimen: CD4+ T cells sorted from blood, collected at week 4, from a patient treated with tofacitinib. The clonotype originates from a human donor with alopecia areata. The chain links TRBV6-5 to TRBJ1-1, with D possibly matching TRBD1 (5 bases). CDR3 in amino acids: CASSQGPTEAFF. CDR3 coding DNA: TGTGCCAGCAGTCAGGGCCCCACTGAAGCTTTCTTT.